The clone carrying this T cell receptor beta chain was detected a few times. Its matching antigen is unknown. Measured with immunoSEQ multiplex PCR; TCRdb has only the in-frame clones, and not every one. Of about 16,000 clones listed, about 72% were seen once; the top ten hold about an eighth. This entry belongs to a study of somatic mutations in cytotoxic T cells in rheumatoid arthritis. Looking at the study overall: Blood from the patient (around 30 ml EDTA) was drawn right after diagnosis, pretreatment. Using a FACSAria II or Sony SH800, a portion of the V beta antibody-stained T-cell populations were flow-sorted at nearly 100% purity, and among those populations were V beta1+ cells that were then sequenced for TCRB.

Study-wide points: The slight TRBV07 underrepresentation in rheumatoid arthritis patients was not adjusted for multiple comparisons.

Germline CDR1 reads SEHNR; CDR2 reads FQNEAQ (reference sequence). The germline V and J ends were trimmed by 8 bases and 9 bases, with 14 bases remaining between them. CDR3 length: 13 amino acids. The sequenced sample was CD8+ T cells sorted from blood. The origin of this receptor is an adult with rheumatoid arthritis. V gene TRBV7-9 combines with J gene TRBJ1-6, with a weak D call TRBD1 (5 bases). The CDR3 sequence: CASVDGTSSPLHF. The CDR3 nucleotides are TGTGCCAGCGTTGACGGGACTTCTTCACCCCTCCACTTT.